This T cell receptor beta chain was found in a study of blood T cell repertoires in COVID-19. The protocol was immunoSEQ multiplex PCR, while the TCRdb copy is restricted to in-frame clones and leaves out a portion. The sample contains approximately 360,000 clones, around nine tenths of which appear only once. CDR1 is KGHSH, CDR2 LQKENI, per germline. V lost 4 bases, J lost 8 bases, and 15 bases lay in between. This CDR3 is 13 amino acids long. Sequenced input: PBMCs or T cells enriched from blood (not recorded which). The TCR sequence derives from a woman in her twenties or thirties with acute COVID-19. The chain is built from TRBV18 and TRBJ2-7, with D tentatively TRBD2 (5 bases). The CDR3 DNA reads TGTGCCAGCTCACGGTCGAAACTAGAGAAGCAGTACTTC. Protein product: CASSRSKLEKQYF.